Below are 22 T cell receptor beta chains sequenced from a single sample in a study of human T cells and chemical hapten exposure. Time point described: patch test 3, about 24 weeks after DPC sensitization. Treatment here: therapeutic diphenylcyclopropenone sensitization with weekly scalp DPC. MiXCR, run by TCRdb on the RACE reads, gives a single entry per CDR3 protein. Of about 84,000 distinct CDR3 sequences in the sample, more than 10% are singletons; the top ten hold 3% to 4%. The sample here was whole blood, taken in connection with sensitization to the hapten diphenylcyclopropenone (DPC). These receptors were taken from a woman aged 45-65 years with alopecia areata. Some clones in this sample may be carry-over from other donors' samples.

At least ten counts were recorded for this clonotype. CDR3 sequence: CASSLALRDTQYF. The CDR3 nucleotides read TGTGCCAGCAGCTTGGCCCTGAGAGATACGCAGTATTTT. The rearrangement joins TRBV5-4 to TRBJ2-3; D remains unclear. Germline V gene data show CDR1 as SGHNT and CDR2 as YYREEE (reference sequence). The CDR3 spans 13 residues. Trimming took 0 bases from V and 5 from J, leaving 7 bases between them.

This clonotype was recorded a few times. The J gene is TRBJ2-7, the V gene TRBV29-1; D perhaps matches TRBD2 (6 bases). The V gene lost 7 bases and the J gene lost 3 bases, with 10 bases spanning the gap. Germline CDR1 is SQVTM and CDR2 is ANQGSEA. The CDR3 extends over 11 amino acids. Written as DNA, the CDR3 is TGCAGCGGGGGGGACCTCTACGAGCAGTACTTC. Its translation is CSGGDLYEQYF.

The CDR3 sequence: CARAWTGGESGPAGAYNEQFF. The CDR3 DNA reads as TGTGCCAGAGCCTGGACAGGGGGCGAATCGGGACCCGCGGGAGCCTACAATGAGCAGTTCTTC. The chain recombines TRBV6-2 or TRBV6-3 with TRBJ2-1; the match to TRBD1 covers 11 bases. The CDR3 contains 21 residues. Per germline, CDR1 MNHEY and CDR2 SVGEGT. The ends lost 9 bases at V and 2 bases at J; junction bases unmatched: 24.

This clonotype was recorded at least ten times. The rearrangement links TRBV11-2 to TRBJ2-5; 8 nucleotides match TRBD2. The germline gives CDR1 SGHAT, CDR2 FQNNGV. There are 14 residues in the CDR3. J lost 5 bases, V lost 3 bases, and 5 bases had no gene match. CDR3 nucleotide sequence: TGTGCCAGCAGCTTGGCGGGGGGCGCGGAGACCCAGTACTTC. It codes for CASSLAGGAETQYF.

This clonotype has more than one count but fewer than ten. J is TRBJ1-4 and V is TRBV7-9; D not certain. The CDR3 spans 15 residues. With 5 bases removed from V and 0 bases from J, the gap between germline ends came to 10 bases. CDR1 SEHNR and CDR2 FQNEAQ come from the germline V gene (reference sequence). This chain's CDR3 is CASSPRLATNEKLFF. The CDR3 DNA is TGTGCCAGCAGCCCTCGACTGGCAACTAATGAAAAACTGTTTTTT.

This clonotype was detected ten times or more. The J gene is TRBJ2-7, the V gene TRBV5-5; a possible D gene is TRBD1 (5 bases). V lost 6 bases, J lost 0 bases, and 16 bases lay in between. The CDR3 extends over 15 amino acids. From germline, CDR1 is SGHKS and CDR2 YYEKEE (reference sequence). CDR3 protein: CASNLGHLSSYEQYF. The CDR3 DNA reads as TGTGCCAGCAACCTGGGGCACCTTAGCTCCTACGAGCAGTACTTC.

This clonotype was detected ten times or more. V usage is TRBV28 and J usage is TRBJ2-1; 10 nucleotides agree with TRBD1. The V gene's germline CDR1 is MDHEN and CDR2 SYDVKM. The CDR3 is 15 amino acids. V trimming: 5 bases; J trimming: 5 bases; junction bases outside the gene matches: 6. Here the CDR3 reads CASSLFGTGDNEQFF. DNA of the CDR3: TGTGCCAGCAGTCTTTTCGGGACAGGGGACAATGAGCAGTTCTTC.

With regard to this clonotype: At one of its ends the junction is not consistent with the germline gene, which may arise from a read error. The V call is TRBV20-1, the J call TRBJ2-1; D uncertain. CDR3 length equals 10 residues. The germline gives CDR1 DFQATT, CDR2 SNEGSKA (reference sequence). The CDR3 region is CCASRNEQFF. Written as DNA, the CDR3 is TGCTGTGCTAGTAGGAATGAGCAGTTCTTC.

This rearrangement joins TRBV7-2 to TRBJ2-1; a weak D match, TRBD2 (5 bases). The CDR3 totals 15 residues. Germline CDR1 SGHTA, CDR2 FQGNSA. V dropped 2 bases and J dropped 5 bases, with 13 bases sitting between them. CDR3 in DNA: TGTGCCAGCAGCTTAAGTTCCGCTAGCCACAATGAGCAGTTCTTC. It specifies CASSLSSASHNEQFF.

This chain uses TRBV5-1 with TRBJ2-5, with D perhaps matching TRBD1 or TRBD2 (6 bases each). V lost 2 bases and J lost 3, with 14 bases in between. CDR1 and CDR2 (germline): SGHRS, YFSETQ. This CDR3 region has 15 residues. CDR3 nucleotides: TGCGCCAGCAGCTTTGCGGGACACCTAGAAGAGACCCAGTACTTC. Encoded protein: CASSFAGHLEETQYF.

This clonotype was observed at least ten times. V gene TRBV30 combines with J gene TRBJ1-2; D not resolved. V lost 3 bases, J lost 5 bases, and 10 bases lay in between. CDR3 size: 12 residues. CDR1 and CDR2 (germline): GTSNPN, SVGIG (reference sequence). Here the CDR3 reads CAWRSGEYGYTF. The CDR3 region has the DNA TGTGCCTGGAGATCGGGAGAATATGGCTACACCTTC.

This clonotype was counted at least ten times. The rearrangement uses TRBV18 and TRBJ2-1, with 16 bases matching TRBD2. With 6 bases clipped from V and 3 bases from J, the junction kept 8 bases outside the gene matches. The CDR3 is made up of 18 amino acids. Germline-derived CDR1 and CDR2 are KGHSH and LQKENI. The CDR3 nucleotides are TGTGCCAGCTCGTTTCCGGGACTAGCGGGAGGGAACTACAATGAGCAGTTCTTC. Its protein product is CASSFPGLAGGNYNEQFF.

At least ten counts were recorded for this clonotype. The CDR3 nucleotides are TGTGCCAGCAGCTTACGCGCAGGGGCAGCCTATGGCTACACCTTC. Translated: CASSLRAGAAYGYTF. The V and J genes are TRBV11-2 and TRBJ1-2; possible D gene TRBD1, 6 bases. The ends were cut back, 2 bases at V and 4 bases at J, with 14 bases in the middle. The CDR3 totals 15 residues. Germline CDR1 and CDR2: SGHAT and FQNNGV. Full variable domain (remainder filled in from reference TRBV11-2 and TRBJ1-2): EAGVAQSPRYKIIEKRQSVAFWCNPISGHATLYWYQQILGQGPKLLIQFQNNGVVDDSQLPKDRFSAERLKGVDSTLKIQPAKLEDSAVYLCASSLRAGAAYGYTFGSGTRLTVV.

V is TRBV13 and J is TRBJ2-1; TRBD2 aligns across 14 bases. This CDR3 has 16 residues. Germline V CDR1 and CDR2: PRHDT, FYEKMQ (reference sequence). Germline trimming cut 4 bases from V and 4 bases from J; bases unmatched to any gene: 3. The CDR3 DNA is TGTGCCAGCAGCTCTGGGACTAGCGGGAGTTACAATGAGCAGTTCTTC. Its protein is CASSSGTSGSYNEQFF. Complete variable domain (other parts from reference TRBV13 and TRBJ2-1): AAGVIQSPRHLIKEKRETATLKCYPIPRHDTVYWYQQGPGQDPQFLISFYEKMQSDKGSIPDRFSAQQFSDYHSELNMSSLELGDSALYFCASSSGTSGSYNEQFFGPGTRLTVL.

This clonotype appeared many times. J is TRBJ2-7 and V is TRBV5-8, with D unclear. V lost 2 bases and J lost 5, with 5 bases in between. The germline V gene has CDR1 SGHTS and CDR2 YDEGEE. This CDR3 has 11 residues. CDR3 in DNA: TGTGCCAGCAGCTTTACAAACGAGCAGTACTTC. Its translation: CASSFTNEQYF.

This clonotype was seen more than once but under ten times. The CDR3 protein is CASSQGQMNTEAFF. CDR3 nucleotides: TGTGCCAGCAGCCAAGGCCAGATGAACACTGAAGCTTTCTTT. The chain has TRBV3-1 and TRBJ1-1; no clear D. CDR1 is LGHDT, CDR2 YNNKEL, per germline (reference sequence). Trimming cost V 1 base and J 0 bases, with 6 bases left between them. CDR3 length: 14 amino acids. The full variable domain, in which reference TRBV3-1 and TRBJ1-1 provide the parts outside the CDR3, is DTAVSQTPKYLVTQMGNDKSIKCEQNLGHDTMYWYKQDSKKFLKIMFSYNNKELIINETVPNRFSPKSPDKAHLNLHINSLELGDSAVYFCASSQGQMNTEAFFGQGTRLTVV.

On this clonotype itself: A much larger clone differs by one base, so this may be a read error. This rearrangement joins TRBV6-2 or TRBV6-3 to TRBJ1-4; 9 bases align to TRBD1. J gave up 7 bases and V 6 bases, and 6 bases lay outside the gene matches. This CDR3 has 14 amino acids. The germline CDR1 and CDR2 sequences are MNHEY and SVGEGT. CDR3 loop: CASSAGQGFEKLFF. The CDR3 region has the DNA TGTGCCAGCAGCGCAGGACAGGGGTTTGAAAAACTGTTTTTT.

This clonotype has only a few counts. The V gene is TRBV29-1, the J gene TRBJ2-2, with D perhaps matching TRBD1 or TRBD2 (5 bases each). Trimming stripped 7 bases from V and 7 bases from J, with 10 bases between. The CDR3 covers 11 residues. Looked up from germline, CDR1 is SQVTM and CDR2 is ANQGSEA. CDR3 region: CSGRDVGELFF. The CDR3 region has the DNA TGCAGCGGCAGGGACGTCGGGGAGCTGTTTTTT.

V gene TRBV27 combines with J gene TRBJ2-7; D possibly corresponds to TRBD2 (5 bases). The CDR3 is 16 amino acids. CDR1 and CDR2 from the germline V gene are MNHEY and SMNVEV (reference sequence). With 6 bases removed from V and 4 bases from J, the gap between germline ends came to 22 bases. The chain's CDR3 is CASSLRSSRGPYEQYF. The CDR3 DNA sequence: TGTGCCAGCAGCCTTAGGTCGTCCCGGGGTCCTTACGAGCAGTACTTC.

This clonotype was recorded a few times. The chain uses TRBV20-1 and TRBJ2-1; 9 positions agree with TRBD2. Trimming removed 3 bases from V and 6 bases from J; junction bases left unmatched: 6. The V gene's germline CDR1 is DFQATT and CDR2 SNEGSKA (reference sequence). CDR3 length: 14 residues. CDR3 DNA sequence: TGCAGTGCTAGTAAGCGGGAGGTGGGCAATGAGCAGTTCTTC. Residues: CSASKREVGNEQFF.

This clonotype was seen many times. The V gene is TRBV11-2, the J gene TRBJ2-5; 12 nucleotides align to TRBD2. V was clipped by 1 base and J by 2 bases; unmatched bases: 5. From germline, CDR1 is SGHAT and CDR2 FQNNGV. The CDR3 has 17 residues. The CDR3 nucleotides are TGTGCCAGCAGCTTAGGGTCACTAGCGGGAGGACAAGAGACCCAGTACTTC. Translation: CASSLGSLAGGQETQYF.

This clonotype was counted ten times or more. The chain joins TRBV25-1 to TRBJ2-7, with 9 nucleotides matching TRBD1. The CDR3 has 13 residues. Trimming removed 8 bases from V and 2 bases from J; junction bases left unmatched: 4. Per the germline V gene, CDR1 is MGHDK and CDR2 is SYGVNS. The CDR3, as DNA: TGTGCCAGCCTACGGGACAGGGCCTACGAGCAGTACTTC. Residues: CASLRDRAYEQYF.